These 18 T cell receptor beta chains came from one sample sequenced in a study of blood T cells in healthy people across ages (dated by TCRdb to between 2014 and 2017). Library generation was performed with 5' RACE. Instrument on record: Illumina HiSeq 2500. A second PCR of about 7 to 12 cycles was performed with a sample-barcoded 5' primer and a J-beta primer mix. TCRdb reprocessing: public reads trimmed at Q25 with fastp, clones called with MiXCR, in-frame beta chains kept. One record per CDR3 amino acid sequence lists the most common genes and DNA. The sample contains some 1.7 million distinct CDR3 sequences, 28% of them found a single time. The ten top clones hold roughly 8% of the sample. Sample: blood. Source of these receptors: a woman aged 25 to 39 in good health.

This clonotype was detected many times. The chain links TRBV27 to TRBJ2-7; D is tentatively TRBD1 or TRBD2 (6 bases each). Per germline, CDR1 MNHEY and CDR2 SMNVEV (reference sequence). The CDR3 totals 14 residues. Trimming took 4 bases from V and 3 from J, leaving 13 bases between them. CDR3 sequence reads: CASSWGAGVYEQYF. CDR3 nucleotides: TGTGCCAGCAGTTGGGGGGCAGGTGTCTACGAGCAGTACTTC.

This clonotype was seen a few times. This chain connects TRBV25-1 to TRBJ1-1, with TRBD1 matching 7 bases. Germline CDR1 reads MGHDK; CDR2 reads SYGVNS. The CDR3 totals 15 residues. Trimming removed 3 bases from V and 1 base from J; junction bases left unmatched: 5. The CDR3 is CASSDLRTGNTEAFF. Written as DNA, the CDR3 is TGTGCCAGCAGTGATTTAAGGACAGGGAACACTGAAGCTTTCTTT.

Ten or more counts support this clonotype. The chain employs TRBV12-3 or TRBV12-4 and TRBJ1-5, with TRBD1 identical over 8 bases. The V and J ends lost 5 bases and 4 bases, in that order; junction bases with no gene match: 7. The CDR3 contains 15 residues. The CDR3 reads CASSPGQGWNQPQHF. CDR3 in DNA: TGTGCCAGCAGTCCCGGACAGGGATGGAATCAGCCCCAGCATTTT.

J is TRBJ2-7 and V is TRBV5-1; 9 bases map to TRBD1. Trimming at V came to 3 bases and at J to 1 base, leaving 8 bases not matched to a gene. Germline CDR1 is SGHRS and CDR2 is YFSETQ. The CDR3 sequence is 16 residues long. CDR3 DNA: TGCGCCAGCAGCTCCTTTCCCGGGACAGGGTCCTACGAGCAGTACTTC. Protein: CASSSFPGTGSYEQYF.

The V call is TRBV9, the J call TRBJ2-5; 8 nucleotides align to TRBD1. This CDR3 is built from 15 residues. Germline CDR1 and CDR2: SGDLS and YYNGEE. With 2 bases clipped from V and 1 base from J, the junction kept 4 bases outside the gene matches. CDR3 nucleotides: TGTGCCAGCAGCGTGGCCGACAGGGGCCAAGAGACCCAGTACTTC. Amino acids: CASSVADRGQETQYF.

This clonotype was observed a handful of times. The genes are TRBV7-9 and TRBJ2-1; D is perhaps TRBD2 (6 bases). Trimming cost V 5 bases and J 9 bases, with 14 bases left between them. The germline CDR1 and CDR2 sequences are SEHNR and FQNEAQ (reference sequence). The CDR3 runs 13 residues. The CDR3 spells CASSPDGGGEQFF. As DNA, the CDR3 is TGTGCCAGCAGCCCTGACGGGGGTGGTGAGCAGTTCTTC.

V is TRBV2 and J is TRBJ2-1; the match to TRBD2 covers 7 bases. The CDR3 length is 14 residues. Trimming took 3 bases from V and 5 from J; bases not matched to a gene: 4. Germline V gene sequence: CDR1 SNHLY, CDR2 FYNNEI. In DNA form, the CDR3 reads TGTGCCAGCAGTGAGGGGGGGATAAACAATGAGCAGTTCTTC. Protein: CASSEGGINNEQFF.

This clonotype has ten or more counts. This chain connects TRBV27 to TRBJ2-7; possibly TRBD1 for D (6 bases). V was trimmed by 10 bases and J by 3 bases, leaving 13 bases between them. Looked up from germline, CDR1 is MNHEY and CDR2 is SMNVEV (reference sequence). The CDR3 runs to 12 residues. CDR3 amino acids: CATLWDIYEQYF. As DNA, the CDR3 is TGTGCCACCCTATGGGACATCTACGAGCAGTACTTC.

This clonotype was recorded a few times. V and J are TRBV7-8 and TRBJ2-7; perhaps TRBD2 as D (5 bases). CDR3 length: 16 amino acids. V shed 3 bases and J shed 2 bases, with 17 bases lying between them. Germline V CDR1 and CDR2: SGHVS, FQNEAQ. The CDR3 coding sequence is TGTGCCAGCAGCTTTGGTTCTATGGACTCCGCCTACGAGCAGTACTTC. This sequence encodes CASSFGSMDSAYEQYF.

For this clonotype: Possible read error: a much larger clone is one base away. This chain uses TRBV12-3 or TRBV12-4 with TRBJ2-4, with 14 bases identical to TRBD2. The CDR3 extends over 16 amino acids. V trimming: 6 bases; J trimming: 13 bases; junction bases outside the gene matches: 14. The CDR3 region is CASRRGLAGGYNEQYF. The CDR3 DNA follows: TGTGCCAGCAGACGAGGACTAGCGGGGGGCTACAATGAGCAGTACTTC.

The sample holds many counts of this clonotype. CDR3 sequence: CASSDLSQGGEADGYTF. The CDR3 DNA is TGTGCCAGCAGTGACTTATCTCAAGGGGGCGAAGCTGACGGCTACACCTTC. The V call is TRBV6-1, the J call TRBJ1-2; TRBD1 matches at 7 bases. Unmatched junction bases numbered 18, after V lost 3 bases and J lost 8 bases. This CDR3 is 17 amino acids long. Germline-derived CDR1 and CDR2 are MNHNS and SASEGT.

This clonotype was detected ten times or more. This sequence joins TRBV12-3 or TRBV12-4 and TRBJ2-1; either TRBD1 or TRBD2 may fit D (5 bases each). Trimming took off 2 bases at V and 9 bases at J, with 23 bases between the two ends. This CDR3 region has 17 residues. CDR3: CASSLSVSGRIPGEQFF. In DNA, the CDR3 is TGTGCCAGCAGTTTAAGTGTGTCGGGGCGAATTCCCGGTGAGCAGTTCTTC.

The chain uses TRBV5-1 and TRBJ2-5; possible D gene TRBD1, 5 bases. This CDR3 has 15 amino acids. Per germline, CDR1 SGHRS and CDR2 YFSETQ. Trimming pared 7 bases from V and 3 bases from J, leaving 19 bases between. The CDR3, as DNA: TGCGCCAGCGGGCTTGGATCAGGGTCAAAAGAGACCCAGTACTTC. The encoded protein is CASGLGSGSKETQYF.

The chain links TRBV5-1 to TRBJ2-3; D might be TRBD2 (6 bases). Germline V CDR1 and CDR2: SGHRS, YFSETQ. Trimming pared 4 bases from V and 4 bases from J, leaving 10 bases between. The CDR3 covers 13 residues. The CDR3 DNA sequence: TGCGCCAGCAGCAACCGACTAGCAGATACGCAGTATTTT. Translated: CASSNRLADTQYF.

This clonotype showed up just a few times. The chain links TRBV10-2 to TRBJ1-2, with D perhaps matching TRBD1 (6 bases). CDR3 size: 14 residues. CDR1 is WSHSY, CDR2 SAAADI, per germline. The V end lost 1 base, the J end lost 4 bases, and 10 bases lay between the germline ends. CDR3 in amino acids: CASSELGAFYGYTF. In DNA, the CDR3 is TGCGCCAGCAGTGAGTTGGGGGCGTTCTATGGCTACACCTTC.

The genes are TRBV9 and TRBJ2-3; 11 bases agree with TRBD2. V lost 0 bases to trimming and J lost 2 bases; unmatched junction nucleotides: 5. This CDR3 is 17 amino acids long. The germline V gene encodes CDR1 SGDLS and CDR2 YYNGEE. The CDR3 loop reads CASSVGVAGGTTDTQYF. The DNA for the CDR3 is TGTGCCAGCAGCGTAGGGGTAGCGGGGGGGACCACAGATACGCAGTATTTT.

A few counts support this clonotype. This chain joins TRBV18 and TRBJ1-2, with 8 positions matching TRBD1. The V segment lost 2 bases and the J segment 2 bases; nucleotides outside the gene matches: 4. CDR3 length: 15 residues. CDR1 and CDR2 from the germline V gene are KGHSH and LQKENI. CDR3 amino acids: CASSPAQGANYGYTF. The CDR3 nucleotides are TGTGCCAGCTCACCAGCGCAGGGGGCGAACTATGGCTACACCTTC.

In its sample, this clonotype was seen once. J is TRBJ1-2 and V is TRBV20-1; possibly TRBD1 for D (6 bases). The CDR3 loop spans 13 amino acids. The V and J ends lost 6 bases and 7 bases respectively, with 18 bases between them. CDR1 is DFQATT and CDR2 is SNEGSKA in the germline V gene (reference sequence). Here the CDR3 reads CSAHLGGGSGYTF. The CDR3 bases are TGCAGTGCCCACTTGGGGGGCGGGAGTGGCTACACCTTC.